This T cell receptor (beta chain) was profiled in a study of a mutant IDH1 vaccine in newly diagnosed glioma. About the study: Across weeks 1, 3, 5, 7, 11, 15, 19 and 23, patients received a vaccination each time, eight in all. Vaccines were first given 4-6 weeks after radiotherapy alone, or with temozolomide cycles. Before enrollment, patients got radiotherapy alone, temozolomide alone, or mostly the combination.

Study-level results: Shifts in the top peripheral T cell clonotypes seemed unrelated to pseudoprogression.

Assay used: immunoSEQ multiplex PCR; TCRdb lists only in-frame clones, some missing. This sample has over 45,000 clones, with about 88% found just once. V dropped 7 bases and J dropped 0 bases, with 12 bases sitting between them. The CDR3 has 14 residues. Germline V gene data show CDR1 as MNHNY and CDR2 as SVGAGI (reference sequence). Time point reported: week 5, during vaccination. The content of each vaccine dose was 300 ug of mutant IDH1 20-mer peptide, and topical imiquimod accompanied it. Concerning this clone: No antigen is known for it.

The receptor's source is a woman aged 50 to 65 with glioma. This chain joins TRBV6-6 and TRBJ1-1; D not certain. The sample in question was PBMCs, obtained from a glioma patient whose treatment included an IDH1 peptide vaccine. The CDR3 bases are TGTGCCAGCACACTAATGGGCCTGAACACTGAAGCTTTCTTT. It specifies CASTLMGLNTEAFF.